This entry features one T cell receptor (beta chain) sequence. Its antigen remains unknown. This sample was included in a study of T-cell memory formation after mild COVID-19. TCRdb re-called the 5' RACE reads with MiXCR, one entry per CDR3 protein. Seen here are about 340,000 distinct CDR3 sequences, 20% to 25% observed once, and the top ten hold approximately 22%. The CDR3 is 15 amino acids. From germline, CDR1 is SGHRS and CDR2 YFSETQ. V lost 4 bases, J lost 3 bases, and 17 bases lay in between. Overall study results and limits: Contracting CD4+ clones lay largely in CM and EM, with CD8+ ones residing in EMRA. The SARS-CoV-2 specificity of second-wave clones reaching peak at day 37 remained unverified.

This rearrangement joins TRBV5-1 to TRBJ2-7; TRBD1 might be the D (6 bases). The receptor was derived from a young man who had mild COVID-19 (a few samples of this study predate the infection). Cell type and time point are not known. The specimen sequenced was PBMCs or a T cell subset sorted from them (not recorded which). As DNA, the CDR3 is TGCGCCAGCAGCGGTGAGACAGGTCCGGGCTACGAGCAGTACTTC. Translated, it gives CASSGETGPGYEQYF.